The sequence of this T cell receptor (beta chain) was determined in a study of blood T cell repertoires in COVID-19. Method: immunoSEQ multiplex PCR; TCRdb's copy keeps in-frame clones and lacks some. In the table there are 13,000 to 15,000 clones, 80% to 90% of which are singletons. The germline V and J ends were trimmed by 0 bases and 5 bases, with 14 bases remaining between them. Germline values: CDR1 SGHDN, CDR2 FVKESK. The CDR3 contains 16 residues. This sequence originates from a man aged 50-59 years with active COVID-19. Sequenced: peripheral blood. The chain employs TRBV14 and TRBJ2-1; D may be TRBD2 (6 bases). The CDR3 is CASSQEFERADNEQFF. In DNA form, the CDR3 reads TGTGCCAGCAGCCAAGAGTTCGAGCGGGCAGACAATGAGCAGTTCTTC.